This T cell receptor beta chain was sequenced in a study of CD8 T cells in Susac syndrome. A quantity of roughly 0.5 to 1 ug RNA underwent reverse transcription using random hexamers. Amplification of TCR beta CDR3 by immunoSEQ multiplex PCR spanned 54 Vbeta and 13 Jbeta. TCRdb redid the calling of the immunoSEQ multiplex PCR reads with MiXCR, one entry per CDR3 protein. Seen here are 50,000 to 60,000 distinct CDR3 sequences, approximately 92% observed once, and the top ten hold approximately 0.18%. Trimming cost V 4 bases and J 1 base, with 10 bases left between them. Germline lookup yields CDR1 SEHNR and CDR2 FQNEAQ (reference sequence). The CDR3 runs 15 residues. CD8+ and CD4+ T cells circulating in blood were sequenced for TCR beta. Healthy donors served as age- and sex-matched controls.

This chain connects TRBV7-9 to TRBJ1-4; D call uncertain. Sequenced: CD8+ T cells from PBMCs. The receptor's source is a human donor in good health. CDR3 sequence reads: CASSSETVTNEKLFF. CDR3 nucleotide sequence: TGTGCCAGCAGCTCAGAGACTGTAACTAATGAAAAACTGTTTTTT.